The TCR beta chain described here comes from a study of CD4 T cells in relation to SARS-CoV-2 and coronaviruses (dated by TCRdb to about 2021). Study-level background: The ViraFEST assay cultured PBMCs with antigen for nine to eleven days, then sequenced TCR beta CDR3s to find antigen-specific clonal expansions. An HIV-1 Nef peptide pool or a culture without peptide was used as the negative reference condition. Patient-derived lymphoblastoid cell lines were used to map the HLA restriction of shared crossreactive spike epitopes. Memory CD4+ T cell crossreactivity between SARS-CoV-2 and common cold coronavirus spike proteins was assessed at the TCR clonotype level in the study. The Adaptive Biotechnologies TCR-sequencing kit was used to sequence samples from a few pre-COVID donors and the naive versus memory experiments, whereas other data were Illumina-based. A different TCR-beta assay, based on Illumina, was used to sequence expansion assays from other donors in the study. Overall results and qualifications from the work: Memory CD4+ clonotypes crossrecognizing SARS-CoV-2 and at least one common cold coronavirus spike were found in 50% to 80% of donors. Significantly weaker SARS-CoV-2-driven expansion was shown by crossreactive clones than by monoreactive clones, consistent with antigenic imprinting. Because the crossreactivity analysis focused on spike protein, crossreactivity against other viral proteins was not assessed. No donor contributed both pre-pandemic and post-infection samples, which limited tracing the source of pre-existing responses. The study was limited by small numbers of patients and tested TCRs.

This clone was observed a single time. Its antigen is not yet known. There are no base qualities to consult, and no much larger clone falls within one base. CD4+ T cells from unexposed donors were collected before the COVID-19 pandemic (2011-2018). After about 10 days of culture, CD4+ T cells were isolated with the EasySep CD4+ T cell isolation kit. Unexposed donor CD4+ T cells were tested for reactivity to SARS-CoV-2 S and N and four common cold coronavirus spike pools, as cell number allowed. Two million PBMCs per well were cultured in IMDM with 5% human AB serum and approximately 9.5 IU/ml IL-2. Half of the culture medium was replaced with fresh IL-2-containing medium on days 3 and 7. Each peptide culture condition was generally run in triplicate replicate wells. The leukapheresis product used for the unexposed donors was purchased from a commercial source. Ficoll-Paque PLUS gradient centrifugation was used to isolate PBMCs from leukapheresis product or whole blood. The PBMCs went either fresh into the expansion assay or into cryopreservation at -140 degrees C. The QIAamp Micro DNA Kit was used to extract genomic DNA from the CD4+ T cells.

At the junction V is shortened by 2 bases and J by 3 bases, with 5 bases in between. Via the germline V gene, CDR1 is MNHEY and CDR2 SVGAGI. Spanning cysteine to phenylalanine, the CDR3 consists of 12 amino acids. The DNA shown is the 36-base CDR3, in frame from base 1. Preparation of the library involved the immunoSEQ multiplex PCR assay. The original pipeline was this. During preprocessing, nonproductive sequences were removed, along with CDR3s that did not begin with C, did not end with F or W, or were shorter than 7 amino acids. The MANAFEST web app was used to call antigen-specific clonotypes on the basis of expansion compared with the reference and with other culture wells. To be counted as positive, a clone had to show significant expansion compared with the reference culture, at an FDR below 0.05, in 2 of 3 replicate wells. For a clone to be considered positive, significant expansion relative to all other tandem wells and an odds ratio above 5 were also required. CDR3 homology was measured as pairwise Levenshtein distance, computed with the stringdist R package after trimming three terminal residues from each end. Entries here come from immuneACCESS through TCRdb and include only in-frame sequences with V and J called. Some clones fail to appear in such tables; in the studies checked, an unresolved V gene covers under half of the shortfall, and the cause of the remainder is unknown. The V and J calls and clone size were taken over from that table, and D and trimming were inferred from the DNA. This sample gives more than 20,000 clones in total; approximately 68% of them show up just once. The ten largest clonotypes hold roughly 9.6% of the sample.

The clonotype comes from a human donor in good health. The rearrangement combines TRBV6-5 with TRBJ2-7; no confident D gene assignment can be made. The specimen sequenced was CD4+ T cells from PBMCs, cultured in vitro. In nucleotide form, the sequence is TGTGCCAGCAGTTACAGGATCTACGAGCAGTACTTC. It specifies CASSYRIYEQYF.